This TCR beta chain was sequenced for a study of CD8 T cells in ankylosing spondylitis. In its sample, this clonotype was seen a few times. Its antigen is not known. CDR1 and CDR2 from the germline V gene are SQVTM and ANQGSEA. This CDR3 contains 14 residues. V gave up 3 bases and J gave up 4 bases, with 12 bases separating them. TCRdb processed the 5' RACE reads anew with MiXCR; each CDR3 protein has one entry. The top ten clones hold under 0.9% of a sample with about 450,000 distinct CDR3 sequences, roughly a quarter of them seen once. Study-wide points: Clones tied to disease were said to be significantly enriched in matched ankylosing spondylitis synovial fluid. Fewer than 10 highly homologous variants formed a TCR beta motif that appeared characteristic of ankylosing spondylitis blood.

This TCR was recovered from a male donor with ankylosing spondylitis. V and J are TRBV29-1 and TRBJ1-4, with D maybe TRBD1 (6 bases). Sequenced material: blood, either unsorted or a sorted T cell fraction (not recorded which). DNA for the CDR3: TGCAGCGTTGACGGTGGGGGCTATAATGAAAAACTGTTTTTT. Translating gives CSVDGGGYNEKLFF.